Listed below are T cell receptor beta chains from one sample, sequenced in a study of siplizumab effects on memory and regulatory T cells. The repertoire was sequenced with immunoSEQ multiplex PCR; TCRdb's copy has only in-frame clones and lacks some. The sample yields roughly 70,000 clones, 85% to 95% seen once. What was sequenced was CD8+ T cells sorted from blood. The receptors come from a human donor in good health. Both conserved end residues are part of each CDR3. The order of the fields is V gene, J gene, D gene, CDR3 length, clone size, CDR3 DNA, CDR3 protein. D genes are given only for firm matches. Clone size is not always given. Where it is, it says once, few, many or a class for expanded clones.

TRBV4-1	TRBJ1-2	.	15	.	TGCGCCAGCAGCCAAGATCTTGAGACACTCTATGGCTACACCTTC	CASSQDLETLYGYTF
TRBV12-5	TRBJ2-3	.	12	.	TGTGCTAGTGGTTTGTCCCAGGGAACGCAGTATTTT	CASGLSQGTQYF
TRBV7-9	TRBJ1-4	.	13	once	TGTGCCAGCAGCTTAGGGACTGATGAAAAACTGTTTTTT	CASSLGTDEKLFF
TRBV4-1	TRBJ1-6	.	15	.	TGCGCCAGCAGCCTCACCGGGTCCAATAATTCACCCCTCCACTTT	CASSLTGSNNSPLHF
TRBV11-3	TRBJ2-2	.	15	.	TGTGCCAGCAGCTTACTCGGGCAGGGCCACGGGGAGCTGTTTTTT	CASSLLGQGHGELFF
TRBV15	TRBJ2-2	.	17	.	TGTGCCACCAGCAGAGATCGGGTAGGGAGCAACACCGGGGAGCTGTTTTTT	CATSRDRVGSNTGELFF
TRBV28	TRBJ1-2	.	13	.	TGTGCCAGCAGTCCCCCGGTTAACTATGGCTACACCTTC	CASSPPVNYGYTF
TRBV19	TRBJ2-1	TRBD2	15	.	TGTGCCAGTAGTCCCTGGGGGGGCTCCTACAATGAGCAGTTCTTC	CASSPWGGSYNEQFF
TRBV4-1	TRBJ1-5	TRBD1	15	.	TGCGCCAGCAGCCAAGACAGGGGGCAGGGTCAGCCCCAGCATTTT	CASSQDRGQGQPQHF
TRBV6-1	TRBJ1-1	.	13	.	TGTGCCAGCAGTGAATTAGGGAACACTGAAGCTTTCTTT	CASSELGNTEAFF
TRBV27	TRBJ2-1	TRBD2	15	.	TGTGCCAGCAGTTTGGGTAGCGGGGACTACAATGAGCAGTTCTTC	CASSLGSGDYNEQFF
TRBV6-5	TRBJ2-5	TRBD1	14	.	TGTGCCAGCAGCTCGGGACAGAACCAAGAGACCCAGTACTTC	CASSSGQNQETQYF
TRBV5-4	TRBJ2-3	.	16	.	TGTGCCAGCACCCCAGGACTATCCTCTGGCACAGATACGCAGTATTTT	CASTPGLSSGTDTQYF
TRBV7-3	TRBJ2-7	TRBD1	14	.	TGTGCCAGCAGCCCCTGGGACAGACGCTACGAGCAGTACTTC	CASSPWDRRYEQYF
TRBV2	TRBJ1-5	.	15	.	TGTGCCAGCAGTTCACCCCTACAGGGCAATCAGCCCCAGCATTTT	CASSSPLQGNQPQHF
TRBV21-1	TRBJ1-5	.	14	.	TGTGCCAGCAGATGTGCTGGGTCTAATCAGCCCCAGCATTTT	CASRCAGSNQPQHF
TRBV14	TRBJ2-3	TRBD2	18	.	TGTGCCAGCAGCCCAGCCGATCAACTAGCGGGGTTAAAAGATACGCAGTATTTT	CASSPADQLAGLKDTQYF
TRBV6-5	TRBJ2-7	TRBD2	13	.	TGTGCCAGCAGTTACGCGGGGGGATACGAGCAGTACTTC	CASSYAGGYEQYF